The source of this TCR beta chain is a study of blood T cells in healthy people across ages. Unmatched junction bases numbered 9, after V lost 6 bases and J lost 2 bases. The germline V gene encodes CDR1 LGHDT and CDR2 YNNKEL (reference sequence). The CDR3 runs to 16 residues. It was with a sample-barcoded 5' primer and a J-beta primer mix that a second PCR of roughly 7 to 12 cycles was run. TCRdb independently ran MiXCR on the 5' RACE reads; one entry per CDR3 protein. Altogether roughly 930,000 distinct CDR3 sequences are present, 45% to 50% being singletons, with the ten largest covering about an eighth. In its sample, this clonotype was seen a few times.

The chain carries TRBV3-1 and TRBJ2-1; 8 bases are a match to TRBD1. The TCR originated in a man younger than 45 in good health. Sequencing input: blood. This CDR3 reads CASSRLDRGPYNEQFF. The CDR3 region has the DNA TGTGCCAGCAGTCGGTTAGACAGGGGACCCTACAATGAGCAGTTCTTC.